A few counts support the clone carrying this T cell receptor (beta chain). What it binds is not known. This entry is derived from a study of blood T cells in healthy people across ages. Turning to the study itself: Capturing about one barcoded beta molecule per two T cells was achieved by template switching.

General study findings and limits: The lack of PBMC sorting stopped any conclusive naive versus antigen-experienced comparison.

Primed by a sample-barcoded 5' primer and a J-beta primer mix, a second PCR proceeded for about 6 to 12 cycles. Via MiXCR, TCRdb re-called the 5' RACE reads, giving one row per CDR3 protein. The table shows around 1.5 million distinct CDR3 sequences, with 45% to 70% occurring only once. The CDR3 is made up of 15 amino acids. Losses at the gene ends were 0 bases for V and 4 bases for J; bases not matched to a gene: 5. Germline V CDR1 and CDR2: DFQATT, SNEGSKA (reference sequence). Donors were healthy Caucasian individuals from Russia aged about 6 to 90. Isolation per sample recovered at least 7 million PBMCs.

This receptor was taken from a man aged 18 to 30 in good health. Sequenced input: blood. The chain recombines TRBV20-1 with TRBJ1-4, with 7 bases lining up with TRBD1. The CDR3 loop is CSARDPGGLNEKLFF. CDR3 nucleotides: TGCAGTGCTAGAGACCCAGGGGGTCTTAATGAAAAACTGTTTTTT.